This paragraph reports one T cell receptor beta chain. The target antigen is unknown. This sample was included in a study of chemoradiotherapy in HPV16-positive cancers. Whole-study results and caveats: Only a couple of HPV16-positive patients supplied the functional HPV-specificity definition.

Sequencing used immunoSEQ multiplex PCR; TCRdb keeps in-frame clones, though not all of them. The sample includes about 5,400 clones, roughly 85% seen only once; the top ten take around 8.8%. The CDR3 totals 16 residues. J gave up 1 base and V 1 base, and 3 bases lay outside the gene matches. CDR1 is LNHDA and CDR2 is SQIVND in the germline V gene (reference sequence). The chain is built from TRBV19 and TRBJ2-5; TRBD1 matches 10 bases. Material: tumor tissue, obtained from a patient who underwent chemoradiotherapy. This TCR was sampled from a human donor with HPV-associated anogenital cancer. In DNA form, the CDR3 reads TGTGCCAGTAGTATAGGGACAGGGGGGGTCCAAGAGACCCAGTACTTC. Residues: CASSIGTGGVQETQYF.